Listed here are 32 T cell receptor beta chains from one sample, sequenced in a study of blood T cell repertoires in COVID-19. Here immunoSEQ multiplex PCR was the method, and the copy in TCRdb shows in-frame clones only, minus some. The repertoire holds roughly 200,000 clones, with 75% to 85% as singletons. The specimen was peripheral blood. The receptors originated from a woman between 40 and 50 years old with COVID-19, enrolled during active disease.

This clone was found once. CDR3 bases: TGTGCCATCAGTGACATTACCGGGTCACCACGCAAGTTAACTGGGGCCAACGTCCTGACTTTC. The encoded protein is CAISDITGSPRKLTGANVLTF. This chain links TRBV10-3 with TRBJ2-6; D gene uncertain. The CDR3 covers 21 residues. From germline, CDR1 is ENHRY and CDR2 SYGVKD. Between the trimmed V and J ends, which lost 3 bases and 2 bases, there was a span of 26 bases.

The chain combines TRBV4-3 with TRBJ1-2, with TRBD1 matching 8 bases. The germline V gene encodes CDR1 LGHNA and CDR2 YSLEER. CDR3 length: 15 amino acids. The V and J ends lost 3 bases and 7 bases, in that order; junction bases with no gene match: 10. CDR3 nucleotide sequence: TGCGCCAGCAGCCAGGGGGTCCAGGGGGCCTCTGGCTACACCTTC. Its translation is CASSQGVQGASGYTF.

The J gene is TRBJ1-2, the V gene TRBV7-2, with 7 positions matching TRBD1. The length of the CDR3 is 15 residues. V lost 4 bases, J lost 2 bases, and 7 bases stayed unmatched. Germline loops: CDR1 SGHTA, CDR2 FQGNSA. The CDR3 nucleotides read TGTGCCAGCAGCTCCTACAGGGGATTGAACTATGGCTACACCTTC. Residues: CASSSYRGLNYGYTF.

The chain carries TRBV4-3 and TRBJ2-7; D is unresolved. From germline, CDR1 is LGHNA and CDR2 YSLEER. The V end was cut by 0 bases, the J end by 3 bases, with 6 bases between. The CDR3 runs 13 residues. The CDR3 sequence is CASSQDRYYEQYF. CDR3 nucleotides: TGCGCCAGCAGCCAAGACAGATACTACGAGCAGTACTTC.

This clone was recorded once. The V gene is TRBV6-6, the J gene TRBJ2-3, with 10 positions matching TRBD1. The CDR3 runs to 16 residues. Per germline, CDR1 MNHNY and CDR2 SVGAGI (reference sequence). Losses at the gene ends were 10 bases for V and 3 bases for J; bases not matched to a gene: 13. CDR3: CATVSRQGAQTDTQYF. The CDR3, as DNA: TGTGCCACCGTATCCCGACAGGGGGCACAGACAGATACGCAGTATTTT.

This chain joins TRBV20-1 and TRBJ2-3; unclear D gene. Trimming removed 7 bases at V and 5 bases at J, with 10 bases between. The germline V gene encodes CDR1 DFQATT and CDR2 SNEGSKA (reference sequence). CDR3 length: 11 amino acids. CDR3 nucleotide sequence: TGCAGTGATTTAGCAGAAGATACGCAGTATTTT. Translation gives CSDLAEDTQYF.

For the CDR3, the DNA is TGTGCCAGCAGCTTGCGAGCCAGCGCGAGCTCCTATAATTCACCCCTCCACTTT. Its translation is CASSLRASASSYNSPLHF. The V gene is TRBV5-6, the J gene TRBJ1-6, with D hard to call. The CDR3 runs to 18 residues. Germline V gives CDR1 SGHDT, CDR2 YYEEEE. V was shortened by 1 base and J by 0 bases, with 14 bases between the two germline ends.

Only one count was recorded for this clone. V gene TRBV7-6 combines with J gene TRBJ2-7, with D possibly TRBD2 on 5 matching bases. The CDR3 is made up of 14 amino acids. Deletions cut 4 bases from V and 3 bases from J, with 13 bases between. Germline assignment: CDR1 SGHVS and CDR2 FNYEAQ. The CDR3 sequence is CASSSDYRGYEQYF. CDR3 nucleotide sequence: TGTGCCAGCAGCTCTGACTACCGCGGCTACGAGCAGTACTTC. Combining the CDR3 with reference TRBV7-6 and TRBJ2-7 gives the whole variable domain GAGVSQSPRYKVTKRGQDVALRCDPISGHVSLYWYRQALGQGPEFLTYFNYEAQQDKSGLPNDRFSAERPEGSISTLTIQRTEQRDSAMYRCASSSDYRGYEQYFGPGTRLTVT.

This rearrangement joins TRBV6-4 to TRBJ1-5, with 8 bases fitting TRBD1. The V and J ends lost 8 bases and 4 bases, in that order; junction bases with no gene match: 7. CDR1 is MRHNA, CDR2 SNTAGT, per germline. The CDR3 extends over 14 amino acids. The CDR3, as DNA: TGTGCCAGCCCGGACAGGGTGAGGAATCAGCCCCAGCATTTT. Translating gives CASPDRVRNQPQHF.

In DNA form, the CDR3 reads TGTGCCAGCAGCAAAAGCGGGAGAATAAACGAGCAGTACTTC. Its translation: CASSKSGRINEQYF. The J gene is TRBJ2-7, the V gene TRBV7-2; 8 bases fit TRBD2. The CDR3 runs 14 residues. With 5 bases clipped from V and 5 bases from J, the junction kept 8 bases outside the gene matches. CDR1 and CDR2 (germline): SGHTA, FQGNSA.

There are a few counts of this clone. This chain joins TRBV4-3 and TRBJ1-2; 7 nucleotides agree with TRBD1. The length of the CDR3 is 15 residues. Germline-derived CDR1 and CDR2 are LGHNA and YSLEER. V shed 1 base, J shed 4 bases, and the junction held 6 bases outside the gene matches. The CDR3 DNA reads TGCGCCAGCAGCCAAGTGACAGGGTTGGGCTATGGCTACACCTTC. Translated, it gives CASSQVTGLGYGYTF.

This chain uses TRBV9 with TRBJ2-1; tentative D call: TRBD1 (5 bases). V was clipped by 2 bases and J by 0 bases, with 9 bases between them. The germline V gene encodes CDR1 SGDLS and CDR2 YYNGEE. The length of the CDR3 is 15 residues. The CDR3 here is CASSVQGNSYNEQFF. The CDR3 coding sequence is TGTGCCAGCAGCGTCCAGGGAAACTCCTACAATGAGCAGTTCTTC.

This sequence joins TRBV15 and TRBJ1-1; D perhaps matches TRBD1 (6 bases). CDR1 LNHNV and CDR2 YYDKDF come from the germline V gene (reference sequence). This CDR3 is built from 17 residues. V was shortened by 3 bases and J by 1 base, with 18 bases between the two germline ends. The CDR3 nucleotides are TGTGCCACCAGCAGGGGATCCAAACAGGGTAGGAACACTGAAGCTTTCTTT. Its translation is CATSRGSKQGRNTEAFF.

The chain combines TRBV11-3 with TRBJ2-5, with TRBD2 as a possible D gene (6 bases). Between the trimmed V and J ends, which lost 0 bases and 7 bases, there was a span of 9 bases. Germline V CDR1 and CDR2: SGHNT, YENEEA. This CDR3 has 13 amino acids. The CDR3 DNA reads TGTGCCAGCAGCTTAGAACTAGCCGGGACCCAGTACTTC. Translated, it gives CASSLELAGTQYF. Supplemented by reference TRBV11-3 and TRBJ2-5, the full variable domain reads EAGVVQSPRYKIIEKKQPVAFWCNPISGHNTLYWYLQNLGQGPELLIRYENEEAVDDSQLPKDRFSAERLKGVDSTLKIQPAELGDSAVYLCASSLELAGTQYFGPGTRLLVL.

This clone was recorded once. In DNA, the CDR3 is TGTGCCTGGTCGGGTCCCCGCCGGGACTATGGCTACACCTTC. It translates to CAWSGPRRDYGYTF. The chain recombines TRBV30 with TRBJ1-2; D is ambiguous. This CDR3 spans 14 amino acids. V lost 5 bases, J lost 3 bases, and 16 bases lay in between. CDR1 is GTSNPN, CDR2 SVGIG, per germline (reference sequence).

This chain links TRBV11-2 with TRBJ1-1, with TRBD1 matching 10 bases. Germline trimming cut 1 base from V and 1 base from J; bases unmatched to any gene: 6. Germline CDR1 is SGHAT and CDR2 is FQNNGV. There are 17 residues in the CDR3. The CDR3 region is CASSLGGTGASNTEAFF. Here the CDR3 DNA reads TGTGCCAGCAGCTTAGGGGGGACAGGGGCGTCGAACACTGAAGCTTTCTTT. The full variable domain, completed using reference TRBV11-2 and TRBJ1-1, is EAGVAQSPRYKIIEKRQSVAFWCNPISGHATLYWYQQILGQGPKLLIQFQNNGVVDDSQLPKDRFSAERLKGVDSTLKIQPAKLEDSAVYLCASSLGGTGASNTEAFFGQGTRLTVV.

The chain joins TRBV30 to TRBJ1-6, with 10 nucleotides matching TRBD1. The CDR3 covers 16 residues. Germline V gene lookup returns CDR1 GTSNPN and CDR2 SVGIG (reference sequence). After removal of 2 bases from V and 0 bases from J, the junction contained 1 base not matched to a gene. This CDR3 is CAWSWTGGSYNSPLHF. The CDR3 DNA reads as TGTGCCTGGAGTTGGACAGGGGGCTCCTATAATTCACCCCTCCACTTT.

The sample holds one count of this clone. The rearrangement links TRBV5-1 to TRBJ2-4; D is perhaps TRBD1 (5 bases). Germline values: CDR1 SGHRS, CDR2 YFSETQ. There are 16 residues in the CDR3. The V end was cut by 2 bases, the J end by 1 base, with 13 bases between. The chain's CDR3 is CASSLNQGWAKNIQYF. The CDR3 nucleotides read TGCGCCAGCAGCTTAAACCAGGGATGGGCCAAAAACATTCAGTACTTC.

This chain uses TRBV7-2 with TRBJ1-2, with D possibly TRBD1 on 6 matching bases. CDR1 and CDR2 (germline): SGHTA, FQGNSA. The CDR3 runs 13 residues. The V end lost 1 base, the J end lost 4 bases, and 7 bases lay between the germline ends. The CDR3 DNA reads as TGTGCCAGCAGCTTAGGAGGGGGCTATGGCTACACCTTC. Its protein product is CASSLGGGYGYTF.

The V and J genes are TRBV2 and TRBJ2-3; TRBD2 is a possible D gene (5 bases). Germline V gene lookup returns CDR1 SNHLY and CDR2 FYNNEI. The CDR3 contains 11 residues. The V end lost 7 bases, the J end lost 8 bases, and 10 bases lay between the germline ends. This chain's CDR3 is CASTLEGTQYF. CDR3 DNA sequence: TGTGCCAGCACCCTCGAGGGTACGCAGTATTTT.

In its sample, this clone was seen many times. The chain is built from TRBV10-3 and TRBJ1-6; 7 bases agree with TRBD1. Trimming removed 4 bases from V and 7 bases from J; junction bases left unmatched: 4. In germline, CDR1 is ENHRY, CDR2 SYGVKD. This CDR3 has 14 amino acids. The DNA for the CDR3 is TGTGCCATCAGTGCGGGACAGCGGAATTCACCCCTCCACTTT. It is translated as CAISAGQRNSPLHF.

This sequence joins TRBV7-3 and TRBJ1-1; TRBD1 is a possible D gene (6 bases). The CDR3 loop spans 15 amino acids. With 1 base removed from V and 1 base from J, the gap between germline ends came to 10 bases. The germline gives CDR1 SGHTA, CDR2 FQGTGA. CDR3 DNA sequence: TGTGCCAGCAGCTTAAGCCAGGGGCGGAACACTGAAGCTTTCTTT. Its translation: CASSLSQGRNTEAFF. The variable domain in full, completed from reference TRBV7-3 and TRBJ1-1, reads GAGVSQTPSNKVTEKGKYVELRCDPISGHTALYWYRQSLGQGPEFLIYFQGTGAADDSGLPNDRFFAVRPEGSVSTLKIQRTERGDSAVYLCASSLSQGRNTEAFFGQGTRLTVV.

This clone was seen only a few times. The chain carries TRBV27 and TRBJ2-7, with TRBD1 matching 7 bases. CDR1 and CDR2 (germline): MNHEY, SMNVEV (reference sequence). This CDR3 has 13 amino acids. The J segment lost 5 bases and the V segment lost 4 bases, leaving 5 bases of the junction unmatched. CDR3 loop: CASSWRQGDEQYF. In DNA form, the CDR3 reads TGTGCCAGCAGTTGGAGACAGGGAGACGAGCAGTACTTC.

The table lists this clone with a count of one. Here the CDR3 reads CASSQDAGVATEAFF. The CDR3 region has the DNA TGTGCCAGCAGCCAAGATGCAGGGGTCGCCACTGAAGCTTTCTTT. The chain combines TRBV3-1 (or the pseudogene TRBV3-2) with TRBJ1-1; tentative D call: TRBD1 (6 bases). Germline V lookup: CDR1 LGHDT, CDR2 YNNKEL (reference sequence). The CDR3 is made up of 15 amino acids. Trimming stripped 0 bases from V and 4 bases from J, with 12 bases between.

V and J are TRBV19 and TRBJ1-2; 10 positions match TRBD1. The CDR3 has 17 amino acids. With V trimmed by 6 bases and J by 0 bases, 10 bases remained unmatched. CDR1 is LNHDA and CDR2 is SQIVND in the germline V gene (reference sequence). The CDR3 nucleotides read TGTGCCAGTAGCGAAAATTCCGGGACAGGGGCTAACTATGGCTACACCTTC. Protein product: CASSENSGTGANYGYTF.

The V gene is TRBV7-3, the J gene TRBJ2-2; a weak D match, TRBD1 (6 bases). The germline CDR1 and CDR2 sequences are SGHTA and FQGTGA. V lost 5 bases and J 1 base, leaving 8 bases between the germline ends. This CDR3 spans 14 amino acids. This chain's CDR3 is CASSQDRNTGELFF. CDR3 nucleotide sequence: TGTGCCAGCAGCCAGGACAGGAACACCGGGGAGCTGTTTTTT.

The chain carries TRBV11-3 and TRBJ2-3; 8 bases align to TRBD1. V lost 4 bases, J lost 5 bases, and 8 bases stayed unmatched. Germline loops: CDR1 SGHNT, CDR2 YENEEA. The CDR3 totals 15 residues. CDR3 bases: TGTGCCAGCAGCTCCAATCAGGGGGCGGAAGATACGCAGTATTTT. Its translation is CASSSNQGAEDTQYF.

The rearrangement links TRBV9 to TRBJ2-7; possibly TRBD1 for D (5 bases). CDR1 is SGDLS, CDR2 YYNGEE, per germline. Trimming took 0 bases from V and 0 from J, leaving 10 bases between them. This CDR3 is built from 15 residues. CDR3 DNA sequence: TGTGCCAGCAGCGTAGGACCCCAGGGCTCCTACGAGCAGTACTTC. This sequence encodes CASSVGPQGSYEQYF. The full variable domain, in which reference TRBV9 and TRBJ2-7 provide the parts outside the CDR3, is DSGVTQTPKHLITATGQRVTLRCSPRSGDLSVYWYQQSLDQGLQFLIQYYNGEERAKGNILERFSAQQFPDLHSELNLSSLELGDSALYFCASSVGPQGSYEQYFGPGTRLTVT.

A few counts support this clone. The V gene is TRBV5-1, the J gene TRBJ1-2, with 7 bases lining up with TRBD1. CDR1 and CDR2 from the germline V gene are SGHRS and YFSETQ. The ends lost 3 bases at V and 4 bases at J; junction bases unmatched: 3. CDR3 length equals 13 residues. CDR3 protein: CASSSDRSYGYTF. CDR3 nucleotide sequence: TGCGCCAGCAGCTCGGACAGGTCCTATGGCTACACCTTC.

The chain joins TRBV5-1 to TRBJ2-1, with 10 positions matching TRBD2. This CDR3 comprises 15 residues. After removal of 2 bases from V and 8 bases from J, the junction contained 7 bases not matched to a gene. Germline assignment: CDR1 SGHRS and CDR2 YFSETQ. CDR3 DNA sequence: TGCGCCAGCAGCTTAGGAGCTAGCGGGAGCTATGAGCAGTTCTTC. Protein sequence: CASSLGASGSYEQFF.

The V and J genes are TRBV3-1 (or the pseudogene TRBV3-2) and TRBJ1-4; 10 nucleotides match TRBD1. The junction had 4 bases not matched to a gene; V was cut back by 4 bases and J by 5 bases. Germline lookup yields CDR1 LGHDT and CDR2 YNNKEL (reference sequence). CDR3 length: 15 amino acids. The CDR3 DNA sequence: TGTGCCAGCAGCCGGAAGACAGGGGGCAATGAAAAACTGTTTTTT. Encoded protein: CASSRKTGGNEKLFF.

The gene calls are TRBV19 and TRBJ2-1; weak D call: TRBD1 (5 bases). The V gene's germline CDR1 is LNHDA and CDR2 SQIVND (reference sequence). Deletions cut 7 bases from V and 12 bases from J, with 19 bases between. The CDR3 sequence is 13 residues long. Here the CDR3 DNA reads TGTGCCAGTACTCTTGGGGTGGGGCGTACGCAGTTCTTC. Its translation is CASTLGVGRTQFF.